The entry below describes one T cell receptor beta chain. Its target antigen remains unknown. Per-base qualities were not stored, and no clone one base away is much larger. This entry comes from a study of T cell responses to AZD1222 COVID-19 vaccine (dated by TCRdb to the early 2020s). Notes on the research overall: TCR sequencing was performed for 230 to 250 trial participants, of whom approximately 200 were given two doses of AZD1222 and around 25 were given two doses of MenACWY control vaccine. Trial participants were enrolled by age into 18-55, 56-69 and 70-plus year subgroups, with roughly 160, 29 and 62 TCR-sequenced participants respectively. Overall results and qualifications from the work: No day 14 peak-response samples were available, so repertoires were characterized only after the peak T cell response. The vaccine-associated CD4 TCRs covered the entire spike protein, and the dominant responses fell in regions 160-218 and 743-854. Epitopes outside the regions mutated in the B.1.351 and B.1.1.7 variants were reportedly recognized by nearly half of the unique spike-specific TCRs. After two AZD1222 doses, both the breadth and the depth of spike-specific TCRs were significantly higher than at day 0 and than in MenACWY recipients. The 56-69-year group was small, and its depth increase did not reach significance, likely because of low power. Most participants were white British and females outnumbered males, and the authors suggested that clonal diversity may have been underestimated. Conclusions about previously exposed vaccinees were limited because only six AZD1222 recipients were SARS-CoV-2 seropositive at baseline.

The time point label, as the study defines it: baseline before first vaccination. According to the study, the label for this sample's treatment or condition signals: meningococcal conjugate vaccine given as trial control. Samples from vaccinated people were obtained from the UK trials COV001 and COV002, which included a single-blind randomized controlled phase 2/3 trial of AZD1222 (ChAdOx1 nCoV-19) in healthy adults. For TCRbeta chain sequencing, PBMC samples were collected from trial participants at day 0 and at day 28 after the second dose. CDR1 and CDR2 are drawn from the germline V gene: SGHAT, FQNNGV. Its CDR3 holds 13 amino acids, cysteine through phenylalanine. Kept here is only the CDR3 DNA, which spans 39 bases and is read in frame from base 1. The germline ends are 11 bases apart after V is trimmed by 5 bases and J by 6 bases. The CDR3 regions of human TCRbeta chains were analyzed by immunosequencing. Per the original workflow: Repertoire TCRs were matched against a reference library of SARS-CoV-2-specific TCRs generated with the MIRA antigen-specificity platform. Breadth was defined as the fraction of unique TCRs that were SARS-CoV-2-associated. Depth was defined as the fraction of total T cells that were SARS-CoV-2-associated. Using the MIRA data, each spike-specific TCR was mapped to the spike region that the TCR reacts to and placed in a CD4 or CD8 class. Log10-transformed breadth and depth values were compared by one-way ANOVA with Sidak's multiple comparisons tests. The table comes from immuneACCESS by way of TCRdb, which keeps in-frame sequences with V and J called. Part of the clones is missing from these tables; in studies checked, under half for an unresolved V gene and the rest for unknown reasons. That table is the source of V, J and clone size, and D and trimming were worked out from the DNA. The sample profile shows roughly 85,000 clones; roughly 88% of them were found once. The ten largest clones take up around 5.1% of the sample.

The sequence joins TRBV11-2 to TRBJ1-5; too little of a D gene remains to name it. The receptor was derived from an adult in good health. The sample was peripheral blood, taken on day 0 of MenACWY control vaccination. The DNA reads as follows: TGTGCCAGCAGCCTAAATGTCGGTCAGCCCCAGCATTTT. Its amino acids are CASSLNVGQPQHF. Reference TRBV11-2 and TRBJ1-5 proteins supply the regions before and after the CDR3; the full variable domain is: EAGVAQSPRYKIIEKRQSVAFWCNPISGHATLYWYQQILGQGPKLLIQFQNNGVVDDSQLPKDRFSAERLKGVDSTLKIQPAKLEDSAVYLCASSLNVGQPQHFGDGTRLSIL.